This T cell receptor beta chain was profiled in a study of identical twins listed by TCRdb under 2016. With respect to the entire study: To test whether fetal clonotypes persist, the study used deep sequencing on TCR alpha and beta repertoires from monozygotic twins, unrelated adults of various ages, and cord blood. Replicate twin experiments were performed at different times using different library preparation protocols to rule out contamination.

The sample holds many counts of this clonotype. Its antigen remains undetermined. Base qualities are missing; no much larger clone stands one base away. The germline ends are 12 bases apart after V is trimmed by 1 base and J by 1 base. The germline V gene encodes CDR1 SGHRS and CDR2 YFSETQ. From the cysteine through the phenylalanine, the CDR3 covers 15 amino acids. Only the CDR3 DNA is retained, 45 bases long and in frame from the first base. All donors were healthy Caucasians. The method was 5' RACE. Sequencing instrument: Illumina HiSeq 2000. Template switching added a universal primer binding site, and the final cDNA carried a unique molecular identifier that allowed TCR cDNA molecules to be counted accurately. First-strand cDNA for TCR alpha and beta chains was synthesized from specific primers in the conserved constant-segment region. To control for contamination, every cDNA library was double barcoded, receiving both a SMART-Mk sample barcode and Illumina barcodes. TruSeq adapter sequences, together with Illumina sample barcodes, were added in two successive PCR steps. The Illumina HiSeq platform was used with custom primers to sequence TCR alpha and beta cDNA libraries. The original pipeline was this. Raw reads were processed with MiGEC to extract unique molecular identifiers, and MiXCR was used to determine CDR3 positions. Recombination models were inferred per individual with the repgenHMM and IGoR tools using an EM algorithm. Shared clonotype analysis was performed with the tcR package in R, normalizing sharing by the product of cloneset sizes. To study raw recombination without the effects of thymic and clonal selection, out-of-frame nonproductive sequences were analyzed. Using fastp trimming at Q25 and MiXCR clonotype assembly, TCRdb reanalyzed the public sequencing data and kept in-frame beta chains. Entries that share a CDR3 protein sequence are merged under the most common genes and DNA. None of the V and J calls come from the authors' own analysis; TCRdb made them. Across this sample there are 1.5 million to 2 million distinct CDR3 sequences, with about 32% seen only once. The top ten hold 0.27% of the sample.

Points the paper makes about the study in general: Compared with coincidental sharing between unrelated individuals, an excess of low generation-probability sequences was observed among out-of-frame TCR alpha sequences shared between twins. Zero-insertion analyses could be partly confounded by invariant T cells such as MAIT and iNKT, though diverse VJ usage argued against such confounding for most clonotypes. In beta out-of-frame sequences, excess twin sharing was weaker, because having fewer shared sequences lowered the signal-to-noise ratio. Abundant cord blood beta clonotypes had fewer insertions, young adult naive repertoires showed a similar but weaker trend, and memory repertoires showed no such trend. Recombination models systematically underestimated out-of-frame TCR alpha sharing in monozygotic twins but agreed with sharing between unrelated individuals. Conclusions relied on cross-sectional statistical analysis, since the same donors could not be followed over many years.

The sequence came from a newborn girl in good health. The chain is assembled from TRBV5-1 and TRBJ2-7; a weak D assignment points to TRBD1 (6 bases agree). The sequencing sample was made of cord blood. The DNA is as follows: TGCGCCAGCAGCTTGCCCGGGACACCTTCCTACGAGCAGTACTTC. It encodes CASSLPGTPSYEQYF.